This T cell receptor (beta chain) is drawn from a study of CD8+CD57+ T cells in acquired aplastic anemia. Study in general: When averaged, DNA from sorted CD4+ and CD8+ cells came to 2.5 to 4 ug. Findings and limits, study-wide: Roughly 27 shared CD8+ CDR3s appeared highly expressed within patients' immunodominant clones.

Both TCR beta VDJ combination and CDR3 sequence profiling were carried out. Genomic DNA was the template for this profiling. TCRdb ran MiXCR on the reads and lists one entry per CDR3 protein. The sample lists under 200,000 distinct CDR3 sequences; under 55% were seen once. Comments on this clonotype: Antigen specificity is unknown.

Selection for sequencing was limited to patients who had shown CD8+CD57+ cell expansion by flow cytometry. Blood samples were obtained from patients who had received no prior therapy. The CDR3 sequence is 15 residues long. Trimming stripped 7 bases from V and 7 bases from J, with 20 bases between. Germline V CDR1 and CDR2: LNHDA, SQIVND (reference sequence). The rearrangement uses TRBV19 and TRBJ2-1, with a tentative D call TRBD2 (6 bases). The receptor comes from a human donor with aplastic anemia. The specimen was sorted CD4+, CD8+, or CD8+CD57+ T cells (not recorded which) from PBMCs. This CDR3 reads CASNLGGRGMNEQFF. CDR3 nucleotides: TGTGCCAGTAATTTGGGGGGAAGGGGCATGAATGAGCAGTTCTTC.